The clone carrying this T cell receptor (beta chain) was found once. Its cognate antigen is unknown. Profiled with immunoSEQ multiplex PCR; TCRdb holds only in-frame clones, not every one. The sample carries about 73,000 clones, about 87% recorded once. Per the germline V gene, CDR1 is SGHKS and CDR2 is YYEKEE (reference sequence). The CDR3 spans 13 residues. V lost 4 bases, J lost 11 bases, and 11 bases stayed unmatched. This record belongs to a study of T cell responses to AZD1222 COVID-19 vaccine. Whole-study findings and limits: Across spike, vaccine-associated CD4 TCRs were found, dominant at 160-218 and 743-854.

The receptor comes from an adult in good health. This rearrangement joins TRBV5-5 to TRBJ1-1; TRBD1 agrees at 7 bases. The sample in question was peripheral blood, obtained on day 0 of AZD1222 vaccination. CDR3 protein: CASSPPGDRDAFF. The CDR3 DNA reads TGTGCCAGCAGCCCCCCCGGCGACAGGGACGCTTTCTTT.